This T cell receptor beta chain was sequenced for a study of cytomegalovirus exposure and HLA in healthy donors. Use of 60 Vbeta and 13 Jbeta primers characterized the PCR. Produced via immunoSEQ multiplex PCR; TCRdb's table is partial and in-frame only. The sample includes approximately 160,000 clones, around 86% of them seen just once. Germline CDR1 SGHVS, CDR2 FQNEAQ. Losses at the gene ends were 1 base for V and 4 bases for J; bases not matched to a gene: 7. The CDR3 covers 15 residues. With respect to this clone: What it binds is unknown.

Notes on the study in general: Cytomegalovirus association was listed for about 170 TCR beta chains.

The chain combines TRBV7-8 with TRBJ2-7; 7 nucleotides line up with TRBD2. This TCR derives from a girl aged 2-10 years in good health and CMV-seropositive. Sequencing used PBMCs. In DNA form, the CDR3 reads TGTGCCAGCAGCTTAGGCCGGCGGGGGTGGTACGAGCAGTACTTC. Translated: CASSLGRRGWYEQYF.